The subject of this entry is one T cell receptor beta chain. The CDR3 length is 16 residues. Germline CDR1 is LGHNA and CDR2 is YNFKEQ. V lost 0 bases to trimming and J lost 7 bases, with 18 bases between them. A single record per CDR3 protein comes from TCRdb applying MiXCR to the 5' RACE reads. The data hold tens of thousands of distinct CDR3 sequences, with 9.5% to 15% observed a single time. This sample was taken from a study of T-cell memory formation after mild COVID-19. This chain connects TRBV4-2 to TRBJ1-2; a weak D match, TRBD1 (5 bases). This TCR came from a man in his late teens or twenties who had mild COVID-19 (a few samples of this study predate the infection). Cell type and time point are not known. Sequences were obtained from PBMCs or a T cell subset sorted from them (not recorded which). CDR3 sequence (DNA): TGTGCCAGCAGCCAAGACGCTCGGCAGGGCGGGGTTGGCTACACCTTC. Translating gives CASSQDARQGGVGYTF.